The text below deals with one T cell receptor beta chain. The antigen remains undetermined. The data stem from a study of OX40 agonist ivuxolimab in advanced cancers. Study-level background: Aged roughly 23 to 90 with a mean of 60 years, they were almost 85% male. Partial responses were achieved by three patients: one hepatocellular carcinoma, two cutaneous melanoma. Regarding the study as a whole: There were, on average, more expanded clones in CD8+ T cells than in CD4+.

Germline V lookup: CDR1 MGHRA, CDR2 YSYEKL. The CDR3 loop spans 15 amino acids. The V end lost 0 bases, the J end lost 6 bases, and 14 bases lay between the germline ends. Profiling relied on immunoSEQ multiplex PCR, and the TCRdb table lists in-frame clones only, not all of them. In the table there are roughly 58,000 clones, roughly 93% of which are singletons. The source material was CD4+ or CD8+ T cells sorted from blood, sampled in a trial of the OX40 agonist ivuxolimab. This sequence joins TRBV4-1 and TRBJ1-2; D is unclear. This TCR was sampled from an adult with an advanced solid tumor such as melanoma, head and neck, liver or kidney cancer. This CDR3 reads CASSQEFARPDGYTF. Written as DNA, the CDR3 is TGCGCCAGCAGCCAAGAATTTGCTCGGCCGGATGGCTACACCTTC.